The 24 T cell receptor beta chains below come from one sample, sequenced in a study of cytomegalovirus exposure and HLA in healthy donors (dated by TCRdb to 2017 to 2019). Library preparation was by the immunoSEQ multiplex PCR assay. The multiplex PCR relied on a mix of 60 forward primers for TCR Vbeta segments and 13 reverse primers for TCR Jbeta segments. The clones in this table, taken by TCRdb from immuneACCESS, are in-frame only. Not every clone is retained; where verified, under half of the shortfall comes from an unresolved V gene, and the cause of the rest is unknown. The sample has 100,000 to 150,000 clones on record, 77% of them singletons. Of the sample, under 5% falls within the top ten clones. The sample was PBMCs. These receptors originate from a male donor in good health and CMV-seropositive.

The chain couples TRBV7-3 to TRBJ2-1, with 9 bases identical to TRBD2. J gave up 6 bases and V 5 bases, and 5 bases lay outside the gene matches. The germline gives CDR1 SGHTA, CDR2 FQGTGA. The length of the CDR3 is 14 residues. The CDR3 DNA is TGTGCCAGCAGCCCCCCGGGACTAGCCAATGAGCAGTTCTTC. Its translation: CASSPPGLANEQFF. The full variable domain, its missing parts supplied by reference TRBV7-3 and TRBJ2-1, is GAGVSQTPSNKVTEKGKYVELRCDPISGHTALYWYRQSLGQGPEFLIYFQGTGAADDSGLPNDRFFAVRPEGSVSTLKIQRTERGDSAVYLCASSPPGLANEQFFGPGTRLTVL.

This clone showed up just once. The genes are TRBV21-1 and TRBJ2-3; the D call TRBD1 from the table was never checked on the DNA. TRBV21-1 is reported as a pseudogene. This CDR3 is built from 15 residues. CDR3 in DNA: TGTGCCAGCCCCAGGGGACAGGGGGACTTGGATACGCAGTATTTT. Its translation: CASPRGQGDLDTQYF.

As for this clone: The junction and the germline gene differ at one end; a read error may be behind it. The J gene is TRBJ2-3, the V gene TRBV9; 7 bases are shared with TRBD2. The CDR3 has 15 amino acids. Germline assignment: CDR1 SGDLS and CDR2 YYNGEE. The CDR3 DNA reads as TGTGCCAGCAGCGTAGGGGTAGCGGGCACGGATACGCAGTATTTT. As protein: CASSVGVAGTDTQYF. The entire variable domain, with the rest obtained from reference TRBV9 and TRBJ2-3, is as follows: DSGVTQTPKHLITATGQRVTLRCSPRSGDLSVYWYQQSLDQGLQFLIQYYNGEERAKGNILERFSAQQFPDLHSELNLSSLELGDSALYFCASSVGVAGTDTQYFGPGTRLTVL.

This chain links TRBV30 with TRBJ2-2; 7 nucleotides align to TRBD2. V lost 0 bases to trimming and J lost 7 bases; unmatched junction nucleotides: 8. The CDR3 has 15 residues. From germline, CDR1 is GTSNPN and CDR2 SVGIG (reference sequence). The CDR3 DNA sequence: TGTGCCTGGAGTGTACGAGCGGGGTTGGGCGGGGAGCTGTTTTTT. The encoded protein is CAWSVRAGLGGELFF.

This chain connects TRBV28 to TRBJ1-2; 12 nucleotides line up with TRBD1. The V gene end was trimmed by 3 bases and the J gene end by 7 bases; junction bases not matched to a gene: 9. CDR3 size: 16 residues. The germline gives CDR1 MDHEN, CDR2 SYDVKM. As DNA, the CDR3 is TGTGCCAGCAGTTTGGCGGGACAGGGGGCTCTAGGTGGCTACACCTTC. This codes for CASSLAGQGALGGYTF.

The chain recombines TRBV29-1 with TRBJ2-3; TRBD1 aligns across 7 bases. The CDR3 runs 15 residues. The V and J ends lost 2 bases and 8 bases, in that order; junction bases with no gene match: 13. Germline V gene lookup returns CDR1 SQVTM and CDR2 ANQGSEA. This CDR3 reads CSVEKTGWGRSTQYF. The CDR3 bases are TGCAGCGTTGAAAAGACAGGGTGGGGTCGGAGTACGCAGTATTTT.

This sequence joins TRBV28 and TRBJ1-2; 7 nucleotides match TRBD1. V lost 1 base to trimming and J lost 4 bases; unmatched junction nucleotides: 6. CDR1 and CDR2 (germline): MDHEN, SYDVKM. CDR3 length: 15 amino acids. The CDR3 spells CASSLLDRRSYGYTF. CDR3 bases: TGTGCCAGCAGTTTATTGGACAGGAGGTCCTATGGCTACACCTTC.

The gene calls are TRBV21-1 and TRBJ2-5; the D call in the table, TRBD1, was not verified against the DNA. TRBV21-1 corresponds to a pseudogene. CDR3 length equals 17 residues. CDR3 loop: CASTASQGTYPQETQYF. The CDR3 DNA is TGTGCCAGCACAGCATCACAGGGGACTTATCCCCAAGAGACCCAGTACTTC.

This clone was observed a single time. The chain is built from TRBV5-1 and TRBJ1-2; the D is unclear. From germline, CDR1 is SGHRS and CDR2 YFSETQ. This CDR3 is 13 amino acids long. The ends were cut back, 4 bases at V and 4 bases at J, with 11 bases in the middle. The CDR3 nucleotides read TGCGCCAGCAGCAGGACCGCGGGCTATGGCTACACCTTC. Residues: CASSRTAGYGYTF.

The CDR3 DNA reads TGTGCCAGCAGCTTAGATCAGCAGGGGGTCGTCGCTGGAAACACCATATATTTT. Translated, it gives CASSLDQQGVVAGNTIYF. The rearrangement joins TRBV11-2 to TRBJ1-3; 7 bases line up with TRBD1. There are 18 residues in the CDR3. Germline V gene lookup returns CDR1 SGHAT and CDR2 FQNNGV. V lost 0 bases to trimming and J lost 2 bases; unmatched junction nucleotides: 10.

The chain combines TRBV19 with TRBJ2-3; 7 bases align to TRBD2. This CDR3 has 13 residues. Germline lookup yields CDR1 LNHDA and CDR2 SQIVND (reference sequence). V lost 7 bases to trimming and J lost 5 bases; unmatched junction nucleotides: 6. The CDR3 sequence: CASKRAGEDTQYF. In DNA, the CDR3 is TGTGCCAGTAAAAGGGCGGGGGAAGATACGCAGTATTTT. The entire variable domain, with the rest obtained from reference TRBV19 and TRBJ2-3, is as follows: DGGITQSPKYLFRKEGQNVTLSCEQNLNHDAMYWYRQDPGQGLRLIYYSQIVNDFQKGDIAEGYSVSREKKESFPLTVTSAQKNPTAFYLCASKRAGEDTQYFGPGTRLTVL.

V gene TRBV28 combines with J gene TRBJ2-3, with 7 nucleotides matching TRBD1. The CDR3 runs to 15 residues. The germline V gene has CDR1 MDHEN and CDR2 SYDVKM. The J segment lost 4 bases and the V segment lost 4 bases, leaving 8 bases of the junction unmatched. The CDR3 sequence: CASSSRAGGADTQYF. The CDR3 coding sequence is TGTGCCAGCAGTTCTAGGGCAGGGGGAGCAGATACGCAGTATTTT. Using reference TRBV28 and TRBJ2-3 for the parts outside the CDR3, the full variable domain is DVKVTQSSRYLVKRTGEKVFLECVQDMDHENMFWYRQDPGLGLRLIYFSYDVKMKEKGDIPEGYSVSREKKERFSLILESASTNQTSMYLCASSSRAGGADTQYFGPGTRLTVL.

This sequence joins TRBV18 and TRBJ1-4; D is possibly TRBD1 (6 bases). The CDR3 loop spans 14 amino acids. The V gene's germline CDR1 is KGHSH and CDR2 LQKENI. Trimming pared 2 bases from V and 7 bases from J, leaving 11 bases between. DNA for the CDR3: TGTGCCAGCTCACCATTGCAGGGGATTGAAAAACTGTTTTTT. Its protein product is CASSPLQGIEKLFF.

The chain joins TRBV7-2 to TRBJ2-2; tentatively, D is TRBD1 (5 bases). CDR1 SGHTA and CDR2 FQGNSA come from the germline V gene. This CDR3 is 13 amino acids long. Trimming shortened V by 2 bases and J by 9 bases, and 10 bases separated the two germline ends. The CDR3 nucleotides are TGTGCCAGCAGCTTAATCAGGGCCCGGGAGCTGTTTTTT. This encodes CASSLIRARELFF.

The rearrangement links TRBV2 to TRBJ1-1, with 8 bases identical to TRBD1. The V gene's germline CDR1 is SNHLY and CDR2 FYNNEI. V was clipped by 5 bases and J by 9 bases; unmatched bases: 5. This CDR3 region has 12 residues. The CDR3 nucleotides read TGTGCCAGCAGTTCTTGGACAGGGAAAGCTTTCTTT. Protein: CASSSWTGKAFF.

The V gene is TRBV18, the J gene TRBJ1-2; tentative D call: TRBD1 (5 bases). This CDR3 contains 15 residues. CDR1 is KGHSH, CDR2 LQKENI, per germline. Trimming stripped 2 bases from V and 6 bases from J, with 16 bases between. The CDR3 nucleotides are TGTGCCAGCTCACCAAAGTCAAACGGGGGAGATGGCTACACCTTC. Protein: CASSPKSNGGDGYTF.

The V and J genes are TRBV6-5 and TRBJ1-2; perhaps TRBD1 as D (6 bases). In germline, CDR1 is MNHEY, CDR2 SVGAGI. The CDR3 runs to 16 residues. The germline V and J ends were trimmed by 0 bases and 2 bases, with 13 bases remaining between them. DNA for the CDR3: TGTGCCAGCAGTTACTCGAGAGGACAGATAAACTATGGCTACACCTTC. It encodes CASSYSRGQINYGYTF.

This clone was picked up a small number of times. This sequence joins TRBV7-2 and TRBJ2-4; the D gene is possibly TRBD1 (5 bases). V gave up 3 bases and J gave up 2 bases, with 11 bases separating them. The length of the CDR3 is 15 residues. Germline V lookup: CDR1 SGHTA, CDR2 FQGNSA. CDR3 DNA sequence: TGTGCCAGCAGCTTCAGGGAAAGGTCCAAAAACATTCAGTACTTC. Translation: CASSFRERSKNIQYF. Full variable domain (remainder filled in from reference TRBV7-2 and TRBJ2-4): GAGVSQSPSNKVTEKGKDVELRCDPISGHTALYWYRQSLGQGLEFLIYFQGNSAPDKSGLPSDRFSAERTGGSVSTLTIQRTQQEDSAVYLCASSFRERSKNIQYFGAGTRLSVL.

The V call is TRBV7-9, the J call TRBJ2-1; 14 bases map to TRBD2. The CDR3 has 18 residues. Trimming took 0 bases from V and 8 from J; bases not matched to a gene: 9. Germline lookup yields CDR1 SEHNR and CDR2 FQNEAQ (reference sequence). The CDR3, as DNA: TGTGCCAGCAGCTTAGCAAAGACTAGCGGGGGGGCGGGGTATGAGCAGTTCTTC. As protein: CASSLAKTSGGAGYEQFF. Variable domain in full (rest from reference TRBV7-9 and TRBJ2-1): DTGVSQNPRHKITKRGQNVTFRCDPISEHNRLYWYRQTLGQGPEFLTYFQNEAQLEKSRLLSDRFSAERPKGSFSTLEIQRTEQGDSAMYLCASSLAKTSGGAGYEQFFGPGTRLTVL.

This clone was seen a handful of times. The V gene is TRBV28, the J gene TRBJ1-5; the D gene is possibly TRBD1 (6 bases). Trimming left V 8 bases short and J 3 bases short, with 14 bases between. This CDR3 contains 14 residues. In germline, CDR1 is MDHEN, CDR2 SYDVKM. The CDR3 is CASRSTGYNQPQHF. DNA of the CDR3: TGTGCCAGCCGCTCGACAGGTTACAATCAGCCCCAGCATTTT.

The V call is TRBV7-2, the J call TRBJ1-2, with 7 bases aligning to TRBD1. After removal of 5 bases from V and 1 base from J, the junction contained 4 bases not matched to a gene. Germline V CDR1 and CDR2: SGHTA, FQGNSA. This CDR3 is 14 amino acids long. CDR3 sequence reads: CASSRDSLNYGYTF. CDR3 DNA: TGTGCCAGCAGCCGGGACAGTCTTAACTATGGCTACACCTTC.

The V call is TRBV28, the J call TRBJ2-7; 7 bases align to TRBD1. In germline, CDR1 is MDHEN, CDR2 SYDVKM. Germline trimming cut 8 bases from V and 3 bases from J; bases unmatched to any gene: 10. The CDR3 runs 14 residues. CDR3 protein: CASLTHRGFYEQYF. For the CDR3, the DNA is TGTGCCAGCCTTACTCACAGGGGTTTCTACGAGCAGTACTTC.

This clone has more than one count but fewer than ten. The gene calls are TRBV19 and TRBJ2-1, with 9 nucleotides matching TRBD1. Germline trimming cut 2 bases from V and 10 bases from J; bases unmatched to any gene: 9. This CDR3 is built from 15 residues. Germline loops: CDR1 LNHDA, CDR2 SQIVND (reference sequence). Here the CDR3 reads CASSIRTGARSEQFF. The CDR3 DNA reads as TGTGCCAGTAGTATAAGGACAGGGGCCCGGTCCGAGCAGTTCTTC.

Turning to this clone: Compared with germline, one end of the junction differs, possibly owing to a read error. J is TRBJ2-7 and V is TRBV7-9; 9 bases fit TRBD2. There are 17 residues in the CDR3. Per germline, CDR1 SEHNR and CDR2 FQNEAQ (reference sequence). CDR3 protein: CSSSRGIAGATAYEQYF. In nucleotides, the CDR3 is TGTTCCAGCAGCCGTGGGATAGCGGGAGCGACAGCCTACGAGCAGTACTTC.